The source of this TCR beta chain is a study of shared clonotypes between healthy human individuals (dated by TCRdb to 2020 to 2021). For the study in its entirety: The cohort comprised two women and a few men aged 18 to 49 years. To estimate repertoire size and how much clonotype sharing occurs between individuals, the study deeply sequenced the blood TCR repertoires of five healthy adults. Libraries were prepared and TCR repertoires were sequenced by different laboratories using diverse techniques, in order to increase sequencing depth and limit assay-specific biases. Per donor, leukapheresis produced somewhere between about 0.85 and 9.5 billion PBMCs. For each donor, CD4 naive and CD4 memory were each given three plates, CD8 naive was given two plates, and CD8 memory was given one plate. Findings and caveats that apply to the study as a whole: The genetic and exposure-history diversity represented was limited by the small number of donors. Pairwise subsampling led to the expectation that sequencing depth would affect the degree of clonotype sharing among donors. Naive subsets generally had larger estimated clonotype richness than memory subsets. Across a handful of donors, about 5.2% of naive CD4, around 3.5% of naive CD8, under 2.5% of memory CD4, and roughly 0.4% of memory CD8 clonotypes were shared. Incomplete sequencing was indicated by rarefaction of sorted-subset datasets, despite the large sequencing depth. Compared with non-shared clonotypes, clonotypes shared by all four sorted-subset donors had higher generation probabilities. Sampling was limited to blood, and TCR repertoires in tissue likely differ from TCR repertoires in blood.

CDR3 length: 13 amino acids, cysteine to phenylalanine. The read is trimmed to its CDR3 DNA, 39 bases read in frame from base 1. CDR1 and CDR2 are drawn from the germline V gene (reference sequence): SSHAT, FNYEAQ. CD8 naive samples were obtained by positive selection for CCR7 among CD45RO-negative cells, yielding a CD45RA+CCR7+ population from which TemRA cells were excluded. Donors were healthy HIV-negative adults with no recently reported acute infections or vaccinations. Only Caucasian adults living in Nashville, Tennessee, USA were represented among the donors. After blood collection by leukapheresis, PBMCs were isolated using Ficoll-Histopaque density gradient centrifugation and then cryopreserved in the vapor phase of liquid nitrogen. Purity and quantity of every magnetically sorted T cell population were checked by analytical flow cytometry. Genomic DNA was isolated from each sorted fraction and quantified by UV absorbance on a Nanodrop 2000c.

Using the deep immunoSEQ assay, multiplex PCR amplified TCR CDR3 regions from genomic DNA. Extracted genomic DNA from each cell subset was spread evenly across all wells of several immunoSEQ 96-well plates, with each plate serving as a replicate. For sorted subsets, around 0.2 ug of genomic DNA, equivalent to 25,000 to 30,000 T cell genomes, went into each replicate PCR. Purified libraries were measured with a Qubit 3.0 fluorometer, size-checked on a Bioanalyzer 2100, and measured again with the KAPA Library Quantification kit. Every immunoSEQ 96-well plate was sequenced on a dedicated single-read 150-cycle Illumina NextSeq 550 flow cell. The original methods were these. Because the immunoSEQ output included only junctional sequences and no quality scores, the filtering could not be the same as the filtering used for full-length reads. Sequences were annotated with PyIR, a Python wrapper for IgBLAST v1.9, using IMGT germline references to assign V/J genes and CDR3. Reads were removed for weak V/J assignments (E-value above 1e-6), missing CDR3, stop codons, out-of-frame junctions, or ambiguous translated residues. A V3J clonotype was defined by an identical inferred V gene, J gene, and CDR3 amino acid sequence. To compute the percentage overlap between repertoires, the number of shared unique clonotypes was divided by the size of the smaller repertoire. Richness of each repertoire was evaluated using RTK rarefaction, the Chao1 estimator, and Recon v2.1 estimates of unobserved clonotypes. OLGA was used to compute generation probabilities for all TCRbeta clonotypes that the gDNA method yielded from a handful of donors. In its TCRdb copy, this immuneACCESS table keeps in-frame sequences only and misses some clones. Where compared with another copy, unresolved V genes explain less than half of these, and the others have no known cause. D and trimming come from the DNA, and the V and J calls and clone size come from that table. In this sample the table shows under 2,000,000 clones, roughly 95% of which occur a single time. More than 0.95% of the sample is taken by the ten largest.

Notes on this clone: It lacks a known antigen. Mismatch with germline at one junction end may stem from a read error.

This clonotype was sampled from a man between 18 and 35 years old in good health. This receptor chain uses TRBV7-7 and TRBJ2-7, with the D call perhaps TRBD1 or TRBD2, each one matching 5 bases. The sequencing input was naive CD8+ T cells sorted from blood. The cell subset or site label for this specimen denotes: CD45RA+CCR7+. The DNA sequence reads TGTGCTAGCAGCTTAGGCAGGGACCACGAGCAGTACTTC. The encoded protein is CASSLGRDHEQYF.